This entry is about one T cell receptor beta chain. Using immunoSEQ multiplex PCR, the repertoire was profiled, and TCRdb retains in-frame clones only, with some absent. The data show over 30,000 clones, almost 90% seen once. Germline lookup yields CDR1 KGHSH and CDR2 LQKENI. V shed 3 bases and J shed 7 bases, with 13 bases lying between them. The CDR3 extends over 13 amino acids. This record comes from a study of T cells in localized non-small cell lung cancer. The clonotype was recovered from a man aged 40-75 years with stage I lung adenocarcinoma. V is TRBV18 and J is TRBJ2-7, with D perhaps TRBD2 (5 bases). The material was peripheral blood, obtained before any cancer treatment. The CDR3 DNA reads as TGTGCCAGCTCACCCTACCCAACGGGGGAGCAGTACTTC. It specifies CASSPYPTGEQYF.